These 30 T cell receptor beta chains were sequenced from one sample in a study of molecular identifiers for immune sequencing clone quantification. TCRdb re-called the PCR reads with MiXCR, one entry per CDR3 protein. The top ten clones hold 0.74% of a sample with a few hundred thousand distinct CDR3 sequences, roughly a quarter of them seen once. Specimen: naive CD8+ T cells from blood, with Jurkat cell RNA spiked in. The subset is: FACS-sorted CD8+CD4-CCR7+CD45RA+ naive T cells. All receptors come from a human donor in good health. Some libraries in this study had Jurkat cell RNA spiked in.

This clonotype occurred many times. The V call is TRBV5-5, the J call TRBJ2-3; D gene uncertain. In germline, CDR1 is SGHKS, CDR2 YYEKEE (reference sequence). The CDR3 extends over 12 amino acids. Trimming took 4 bases from V and 3 from J, leaving 6 bases between them. The DNA for the CDR3 is TGTGCCAGCAGCCACATGACAGATACGCAGTATTTT. This codes for CASSHMTDTQYF.

This clonotype was observed at least ten times. The chain combines TRBV7-9 with TRBJ2-3; 8 bases line up with TRBD1. Germline CDR1 SEHNR, CDR2 FQNEAQ (reference sequence). After removal of 5 bases from V and 2 bases from J, the junction contained 6 bases not matched to a gene. This CDR3 contains 15 residues. CDR3 DNA: TGTGCCAGCAGCGAAGGACAGGGACCCACAGATACGCAGTATTTT. Its translation is CASSEGQGPTDTQYF.

This clonotype was counted at least ten times. The gene calls are TRBV12-3 or TRBV12-4 and TRBJ2-3, with 11 bases fitting TRBD2. V lost 5 bases, J lost 4 bases, and 11 bases stayed unmatched. CDR3 length: 17 residues. The DNA of the CDR3 is TGTGCCAGCAGTACCATACTAGCGGGGGTTCTTGCAGATACGCAGTATTTT. Protein: CASSTILAGVLADTQYF.

V is TRBV20-1 and J is TRBJ2-7; D unclear. V lost 1 base to trimming and J lost 2 bases, with 9 bases between them. Looked up from germline, CDR1 is DFQATT and CDR2 is SNEGSKA (reference sequence). This CDR3 has 13 residues. The CDR3 nucleotides are TGCAGTGCTAGAGCCGAGCCCCCCTACGAGCAGTACTTC. It yields the protein CSARAEPPYEQYF.

This clonotype has just a few counts. V gene TRBV7-2 combines with J gene TRBJ2-4; D is ambiguous. Trimming cost V 5 bases and J 1 base, with 18 bases left between them. The CDR3 totals 17 residues. Germline V CDR1 and CDR2: SGHTA, FQGNSA. The CDR3 bases are TGTGCCAGCAGCCTATACGACCTATCGGTGGCCAAAAACATTCAGTACTTC. Its translation: CASSLYDLSVAKNIQYF.

In this sample, this clonotype turned up a few times. The rearrangement joins TRBV19 to TRBJ1-1, with D unclear. Germline V CDR1 and CDR2: LNHDA, SQIVND (reference sequence). With 7 bases removed from V and 1 base from J, the gap between germline ends came to 13 bases. The CDR3 totals 14 residues. This CDR3 is CASTDSRSNTEAFF. Written as DNA, the CDR3 is TGTGCCAGTACCGACTCCAGGTCGAACACTGAAGCTTTCTTT. The entire variable domain, with the rest obtained from reference TRBV19 and TRBJ1-1, is as follows: DGGITQSPKYLFRKEGQNVTLSCEQNLNHDAMYWYRQDPGQGLRLIYYSQIVNDFQKGDIAEGYSVSREKKESFPLTVTSAQKNPTAFYLCASTDSRSNTEAFFGQGTRLTVV.

This clonotype was seen a few times. The gene calls are TRBV11-1 and TRBJ2-7; no reliable D call. The CDR3 consists of 15 residues. Trimming shortened V by 1 base and J by 1 base, and 11 bases separated the two germline ends. The V gene's germline CDR1 is SGHAT and CDR2 FQDESV (reference sequence). The DNA for the CDR3 is TGTGCCAGCAGCTTAGAGAGACGGCTTTCCTACGAGCAGTACTTC. It translates to CASSLERRLSYEQYF.

This clonotype was counted ten times or more. The V and J genes are TRBV7-2 and TRBJ1-5; tentatively, D is TRBD1 (5 bases). V gave up 1 base and J gave up 2 bases, with 12 bases separating them. CDR3 length: 16 amino acids. Germline assignment: CDR1 SGHTA and CDR2 FQGNSA. CDR3 nucleotide sequence: TGTGCCAGCAGCTTAGTGGGGGTTAGTGGCAATCAGCCCCAGCATTTT. This codes for CASSLVGVSGNQPQHF. Filled out from reference TRBV7-2 and TRBJ1-5, the complete variable domain reads GAGVSQSPSNKVTEKGKDVELRCDPISGHTALYWYRQSLGQGLEFLIYFQGNSAPDKSGLPSDRFSAERTGGSVSTLTIQRTQQEDSAVYLCASSLVGVSGNQPQHFGDGTRLSIL.

This clonotype appeared many times. The genes are TRBV5-6 and TRBJ1-5; D not certain. CDR1 and CDR2 (germline): SGHDT, YYEEEE. The ends were cut back, 4 bases at V and 3 bases at J, with 11 bases in the middle. This CDR3 comprises 14 residues. Written as DNA, the CDR3 is TGTGCCAGCAGCCCCTTGGGCGACAATCAGCCCCAGCATTTT. Translation: CASSPLGDNQPQHF.

This clonotype was found once. A single base separates this from a much larger clone, so it may be a read error. This chain uses TRBV7-9 with TRBJ2-3; D gene unclear. The CDR3 totals 12 residues. V lost 5 bases, J lost 6 bases, and 9 bases lay in between. CDR1 and CDR2 from the germline V gene are SEHNR and FQNEAQ (reference sequence). CDR3 sequence reads: CASSPKLDTQYF. CDR3 sequence (DNA): TGTGCCAGCAGCCCGAAGCTCGATACGCAGTATTTT.

This clonotype showed up just a few times. The V and J genes are TRBV7-9 and TRBJ2-1; unclear D gene. V dropped 0 bases and J dropped 8 bases, with 17 bases sitting between them. The CDR3 runs 16 residues. Germline V gives CDR1 SEHNR, CDR2 FQNEAQ (reference sequence). CDR3 loop: CASSLARSRRPDEQFF. In DNA, the CDR3 is TGTGCCAGCAGCTTAGCTAGGTCCAGGCGACCCGATGAGCAGTTCTTC.

As for this clonotype: At one boundary the junction diverges from the germline segment, which might be a read error. This chain links TRBV29-1 with TRBJ1-4, with D perhaps TRBD1 (5 bases). The V gene's germline CDR1 is SQVTM and CDR2 ANQGSEA. The CDR3 is 13 residues long. In nucleotides, the CDR3 is TGCAGCGTTGTAGGGACCCAAGCGGGAAAACTGTCTTTT. This translates into CSVVGTQAGKLSF.

This clonotype appeared a single time. Just one base apart from a much larger clone, this may be a read error. J is TRBJ2-3 and V is TRBV4-1; D remains unclear. The CDR3 totals 16 residues. The V gene lost 1 base and the J gene lost 6 bases, with 17 bases spanning the gap. Per the germline V gene, CDR1 is MGHRA and CDR2 is YSYEKL. The chain's CDR3 is CASSQVRTSVDDTQYF. The CDR3 nucleotides read TGCGCCAGCAGCCAAGTTCGGACGTCCGTTGATGATACGCAGTATTTT.

This clonotype has at least ten counts. The chain joins TRBV30 to TRBJ2-7, with 9 bases matching TRBD1. V shed 8 bases and J 1 base; nucleotides not matched to a gene: 3. Looked up from germline, CDR1 is GTSNPN and CDR2 is SVGIG (reference sequence). The CDR3 extends over 12 amino acids. CDR3 loop: CAGTGKSYEQYF. CDR3 nucleotide sequence: TGTGCCGGGACAGGGAAGTCCTACGAGCAGTACTTC.

Many counts were recorded for this clonotype. The chain combines TRBV4-3 with TRBJ2-5; tentatively, D is TRBD2 (5 bases). Trimming took 0 bases from V and 0 from J, leaving 8 bases between them. The CDR3 is 15 amino acids. Germline assignment: CDR1 LGHNA and CDR2 YSLEER. CDR3: CASSQDIAHQETQYF. Written as DNA, the CDR3 is TGCGCCAGCAGCCAAGATATAGCGCACCAAGAGACCCAGTACTTC.

This clonotype occurred many times. The rearrangement links TRBV24-1 to TRBJ2-1; 14 bases match TRBD2. With V trimmed by 3 bases and J by 9 bases, 3 bases remained unmatched. The CDR3 covers 15 residues. Germline CDR1 and CDR2: KGHDR and SFDVKD. This CDR3 is CATSDVGLAGAEQFF. The DNA of the CDR3 is TGTGCCACCAGTGATGTGGGACTAGCGGGAGCTGAGCAGTTCTTC.

This clonotype has a handful of counts. The J gene is TRBJ2-5, the V gene TRBV13; D remains unclear. Trimming left V 5 bases short and J 6 bases short, with 13 bases between. Looked up from germline, CDR1 is PRHDT and CDR2 is FYEKMQ (reference sequence). The CDR3 has 13 residues. The CDR3 DNA is TGTGCCAGCAGCCAAAACGAGGATAAGACCCAGTACTTC. Translating gives CASSQNEDKTQYF.

This clonotype was observed many times. CDR3 coding DNA: TGTGCCAGCAGTGAAGACAGGGGAACCGGGGAGCTGTTTTTT. Residues: CASSEDRGTGELFF. The chain links TRBV2 to TRBJ2-2, with TRBD1 matching over 7 bases. The length of the CDR3 is 14 residues. Germline V gene lookup returns CDR1 SNHLY and CDR2 FYNNEI. V was clipped by 1 base and J by 5 bases; unmatched bases: 1. Combining the CDR3 with reference TRBV2 and TRBJ2-2 gives the whole variable domain EPEVTQTPSHQVTQMGQEVILRCVPISNHLYFYWYRQILGQKVEFLVSFYNNEISEKSEIFDDQFSVERPDGSNFTLKIRSTKLEDSAMYFCASSEDRGTGELFFGEGSRLTVL.

This clonotype was observed a handful of times. The CDR3 nucleotides are TGTGCCAGCAGCTATGAAATCGGGCAAGAGACCCAGTACTTC. Protein sequence: CASSYEIGQETQYF. This chain joins TRBV11-2 and TRBJ2-5; D is undetermined. Germline V gene data show CDR1 as SGHAT and CDR2 as FQNNGV. The CDR3 length is 14 residues. Trimming removed 4 bases from V and 2 bases from J, with 11 bases in between.

This clonotype has ten or more counts. This CDR3 is CASSLDEGSNQETQYF. The CDR3 nucleotides read TGTGCCAGCAGCTTAGACGAGGGGTCTAACCAAGAGACCCAGTACTTC. The chain links TRBV7-8 to TRBJ2-5, with D possibly called TRBD1 or TRBD2 (5 bases each). The V end lost 1 base, the J end lost 0 bases, and 12 bases lay between the germline ends. The CDR3 sequence is 16 residues long. Germline V lookup: CDR1 SGHVS, CDR2 FQNEAQ.

As for this clonotype: Sequence at one end of the junction differs from germline and may be a read error. The V and J genes are TRBV7-7 and TRBJ2-5; D possibly uses TRBD1 or TRBD2 (5 bases each). The CDR3 has 15 amino acids. Germline V lookup: CDR1 SSHAT, CDR2 FNYEAQ (reference sequence). The CDR3 nucleotides read TGTGCTAGCAGCTTAGCACAGTGGGGCGGAGGGACCCAGTACTTC. As protein: CASSLAQWGGGTQYF.

This clonotype was detected only a few times. The chain employs TRBV29-1 and TRBJ1-2; 7 bases line up with TRBD1. Per germline, CDR1 SQVTM and CDR2 ANQGSEA. V gave up 7 bases and J gave up 1 base; unmatched junction bases: 6. The CDR3 loop spans 13 amino acids. The CDR3 here is CSGGDSFNYGYTF. The CDR3 nucleotides read TGCAGCGGGGGGGACAGTTTTAACTATGGCTACACCTTC.

The rearrangement uses TRBV12-3 or TRBV12-4 and TRBJ1-5, with 7 bases that match TRBD1. The ends lost 2 bases at V and 2 bases at J; junction bases unmatched: 9. CDR3 length equals 17 residues. CDR3 in amino acids: CASSLKGAGGGNQPQHF. For the CDR3, the DNA is TGTGCCAGCAGTTTAAAGGGGGCCGGCGGGGGCAATCAGCCCCAGCATTTT.

This clonotype was seen a few times. J is TRBJ2-6 and V is TRBV13; 8 nucleotides line up with TRBD2. Germline V gene lookup returns CDR1 PRHDT and CDR2 FYEKMQ (reference sequence). The CDR3 runs 20 residues. With 5 bases clipped from V and 0 bases from J, the junction kept 15 bases outside the gene matches. This CDR3 reads CASSPPWASGPSSGANVLTF. The CDR3, as DNA: TGTGCCAGCAGCCCCCCATGGGCTAGCGGGCCGAGCTCTGGGGCCAACGTCCTGACTTTC.

As to this clonotype: With a much larger clone just one base away, this may be a read error. V is TRBV4-3 and J is TRBJ2-7; TRBD1 might be the D (5 bases). The CDR3 covers 15 residues. From germline, CDR1 is LGHNA and CDR2 YSLEER. The DNA for the CDR3 is TGCCCCAGCAGCCAAGATTGGAAACAGGTATACGAGCAGTACTTC. This codes for CPSSQDWKQVYEQYF.

This clonotype has only a few counts. The chain is built from TRBV28 and TRBJ1-6; D is unclear. The CDR3 totals 15 residues. Germline V gene lookup returns CDR1 MDHEN and CDR2 SYDVKM. The V end was cut by 6 bases, the J end by 6 bases, with 15 bases between. CDR3: CASSLRSGGNSPLHF. The DNA of the CDR3 is TGTGCCAGCAGCCTCCGTTCCGGCGGTAATTCACCCCTCCACTTT.

A few counts support this clonotype. This CDR3 is CSVETGNNYEQYF. The CDR3 nucleotides read TGCAGCGTGGAAACAGGGAATAACTACGAGCAGTACTTC. The chain couples TRBV29-1 to TRBJ2-7, with D perhaps matching TRBD1 (6 bases). Trimming removed 6 bases at V and 3 bases at J, with 15 bases between. This CDR3 comprises 13 residues. In germline, CDR1 is SQVTM, CDR2 ANQGSEA.

In its sample, this clonotype was seen many times. This rearrangement joins TRBV4-1 to TRBJ1-1; 8 nucleotides match TRBD1. Germline values: CDR1 MGHRA, CDR2 YSYEKL. CDR3 length: 13 residues. The V gene end was trimmed by 5 bases and the J gene end by 3 bases; junction bases not matched to a gene: 2. CDR3 residues: CASSADRDTEAFF. The CDR3 DNA sequence: TGCGCCAGCAGCGCGGACAGGGACACTGAAGCTTTCTTT.

This clonotype has ten or more counts. The CDR3 nucleotides are TGTGCCAGCAGTACATCCAATGAGCAGTTCTTC. This codes for CASSTSNEQFF. The J gene is TRBJ2-1, the V gene TRBV27; D gene uncertain. CDR1 and CDR2 from the germline V gene are MNHEY and SMNVEV (reference sequence). V lost 5 bases and J lost 6, with 5 bases in between. This CDR3 is built from 11 residues.

The rearrangement joins TRBV11-2 to TRBJ1-1; possible D gene TRBD1, 5 bases. This CDR3 comprises 16 residues. V lost 0 bases and J lost 3, with 14 bases in between. Germline V gene sequence: CDR1 SGHAT, CDR2 FQNNGV. CDR3 region: CASSLEWYSGDTEAFF. DNA for the CDR3: TGTGCCAGCAGCTTAGAATGGTATTCGGGGGACACTGAAGCTTTCTTT.